The present T cell receptor beta chain was sequenced within a study of response to subunit inactivated influenza vaccine (dated by TCRdb to between 2017 and 2018). Background on the whole study: Deep quantitative T cell receptor repertoire profiling was used in the study to track responses to a trivalent subunit inactivated influenza vaccine. What the research found in general, with its limitations: The authors proposed that each seasonal influenza vaccination may bring in only a limited number of new T cells.

Worth noting for this clonotype: The clone's antigen remains unknown. Within one base of it there is no much larger clone, and no base qualities were kept.

To prepare the library, RT-PCR was applied. Sequencing relied on an Illumina HiSeq 2500. TCRdb cleaned the public reads at Q25 with fastp, built clones with MiXCR and kept in-frame beta chains. CDR3 protein duplicates are merged, each entry listing the most common genes and DNA. The sample records about 700,000 distinct CDR3 sequences, approximately 15% of which are singletons. Less than 7% of the sample comes from the top ten. The receptor comes from a man in his fifties who received an inactivated influenza vaccine. Donor details come from another sample of the same person, matched by shared clones. Specimen: PBMCs from blood, collected less than 15 days before vaccination.

The nucleotide sequence reads as follows: TGCAGTGCTAGAGTCCCGGGACAGGGATCGAAGACCCAGTACTTC. Its translation is CSARVPGQGSKTQYF. The chain links TRBV20-1 with TRBJ2-5, and TRBD1 aligns with 9 junction nucleotides. The CDR3 runs 15 amino acids, cysteine and phenylalanine included. CDR3 DNA is the only sequence kept; it has 45 bases, read in frame from the first base. The germline V end is reduced by 1 base and the J end by 6 bases; junction bases left unmatched: 9. The germline V gene (reference sequence) specifies DFQATT as CDR1 and SNEGSKA as CDR2.